This TCR beta chain comes out of a study of blood T cell repertoires in COVID-19. Study at large: Sample material is recorded as cDNA or gDNA derived from T cells, B-cell-depleted T cells, or PBMCs.

Sequenced by immunoSEQ multiplex PCR; TCRdb stores in-frame clones only, minus some. Of around 340,000 clones listed, approximately 89% were seen once; the top ten hold roughly 3.9%. The receptor was derived from a woman aged 55-69 years with COVID-19, enrolled during active disease. The specimen was peripheral blood.

The CDR3 loop reads CASSWTGKDTEAFF. Written as DNA, the CDR3 is TGTGCCAGCAGCTGGACAGGGAAGGACACTGAAGCTTTCTTT. The chain carries TRBV7-6 and TRBJ1-1; 8 positions agree with TRBD1. Trimming at V came to 4 bases and at J to 3 bases, leaving 4 bases not matched to a gene. The CDR3 has 14 amino acids. Germline loops: CDR1 SGHVS, CDR2 FNYEAQ. The entire variable domain, with the rest obtained from reference TRBV7-6 and TRBJ1-1, is as follows: GAGVSQSPRYKVTKRGQDVALRCDPISGHVSLYWYRQALGQGPEFLTYFNYEAQQDKSGLPNDRFSAERPEGSISTLTIQRTEQRDSAMYRCASSWTGKDTEAFFGQGTRLTVV.